The 29 T cell receptor beta chains in this list originate from one sample, sequenced in a study of vaccination effects on CD4 cells after COVID-19. After less than twelve days in culture, the CD4+ T cells were isolated. Profiling relied on immunoSEQ multiplex PCR, and the TCRdb table lists in-frame clones only, not all of them. The top ten clones hold roughly 10% of a sample with tens of thousands of clones, approximately 80% of them seen once. For these receptors, no antigen is known. Sample: CD4+ T cells from PBMCs cultured without peptide, taken before COVID-19 vaccination. The source is a human donor who had a prior SARS-CoV-2 infection.

The sample holds one count of this clone. This chain joins TRBV5-1 and TRBJ1-2, with TRBD1 as a possible D gene (6 bases). Germline V gene data show CDR1 as SGHRS and CDR2 as YFSETQ. The CDR3 covers 15 residues. The V end lost 0 bases, the J end lost 4 bases, and 13 bases lay between the germline ends. CDR3 coding DNA: TGCGCCAGCAGCTTGGATAACCCAGGGGTCTATGGCTACACCTTC. Amino acids: CASSLDNPGVYGYTF. The entire variable domain, with the rest obtained from reference TRBV5-1 and TRBJ1-2, is as follows: KAGVTQTPRYLIKTRGQQVTLSCSPISGHRSVSWYQQTPGQGLQFLFEYFSETQRNKGNFPGRFSGRQFSNSRSEMNVSTLELGDSALYLCASSLDNPGVYGYTFGSGTRLTVV.

This chain links TRBV7-2 with TRBJ1-1, with 9 bases that match TRBD1. CDR3 size: 14 residues. V trimming: 3 bases; J trimming: 2 bases; junction bases outside the gene matches: 1. Germline V gene lookup returns CDR1 SGHTA and CDR2 FQGNSA. The CDR3 DNA sequence: TGTGCCAGCAGCTTCACAGGGGGCAACACTGAAGCTTTCTTT. Translated: CASSFTGGNTEAFF. Based on the CDR3 plus reference TRBV7-2 and TRBJ1-1, the full variable domain is GAGVSQSPSNKVTEKGKDVELRCDPISGHTALYWYRQSLGQGLEFLIYFQGNSAPDKSGLPSDRFSAERTGGSVSTLTIQRTQQEDSAVYLCASSFTGGNTEAFFGQGTRLTVV.

The V gene is TRBV7-9, the J gene TRBJ2-7; D is unclear. Per germline, CDR1 SEHNR and CDR2 FQNEAQ (reference sequence). Trimming removed 2 bases at V and 5 bases at J, with 7 bases between. There are 12 residues in the CDR3. CDR3 coding DNA: TGTGCCAGCAGCTTAAACTCGCACGAGCAGTACTTC. This sequence encodes CASSLNSHEQYF.

This clone was counted only a few times. The rearrangement links TRBV2 to TRBJ2-3; TRBD1 might be the D (6 bases). V dropped 5 bases and J dropped 4 bases, with 10 bases sitting between them. Looked up from germline, CDR1 is SNHLY and CDR2 is FYNNEI. The CDR3 is 13 amino acids. CDR3 bases: TGTGCCAGCAGTCCACAGGGCGCAGATACGCAGTATTTT. Protein: CASSPQGADTQYF.

The chain joins TRBV30 to TRBJ1-2; a possible D gene is TRBD1 (5 bases). V gave up 2 bases and J gave up 4 bases, with 11 bases separating them. Germline V gives CDR1 GTSNPN, CDR2 SVGIG (reference sequence). There are 13 residues in the CDR3. CDR3 sequence reads: CAWSRQGSYGYTF. CDR3 coding DNA: TGTGCCTGGAGTAGGCAGGGAAGCTATGGCTACACCTTC.

The V call is TRBV24-1, the J call TRBJ2-1; D possibly uses TRBD1 or TRBD2 (6 bases each). CDR3 length equals 16 residues. Germline values: CDR1 KGHDR, CDR2 SFDVKD. V was pared by 7 bases and J by 0 bases, with 15 bases between. Written as DNA, the CDR3 is TGTGCCACCAGGGAGGGGGGTGTAAGCTCCTACAATGAGCAGTTCTTC. It translates to CATREGGVSSYNEQFF.

This chain joins TRBV7-2 and TRBJ1-5; D gene uncertain. V was clipped by 3 bases and J by 1 base, with 4 bases between them. Germline lookup yields CDR1 SGHTA and CDR2 FQGNSA. The CDR3 is 13 amino acids. The CDR3 spells CASSLMSNQPQHF. In nucleotides, the CDR3 is TGTGCCAGCAGCTTGATGAGCAATCAGCCCCAGCATTTT.

This clone was counted only a few times. CDR3 sequence: CASILDLGYGYTF. For the CDR3, the DNA is TGTGCCAGCATACTAGACCTAGGCTATGGCTACACCTTC. The V and J genes are TRBV7-9 and TRBJ1-2; D ambiguous. The CDR3 loop spans 13 amino acids. Trimming removed 7 bases from V and 4 bases from J, with 13 bases in between. CDR1 and CDR2 (germline): SEHNR, FQNEAQ (reference sequence).

CDR3 DNA: TGTGCCAGCAGCCAAGTCCTAGCGGGGGGGAACGAGCAGTACTTC. Its translation: CASSQVLAGGNEQYF. The chain combines TRBV3-1 (or the pseudogene TRBV3-2) with TRBJ2-7; 12 bases are a match to TRBD2. The CDR3 consists of 15 residues. Germline-derived CDR1 and CDR2 are LGHDT and YNNKEL (reference sequence). The V segment lost 1 base and the J segment 5 bases; nucleotides outside the gene matches: 3.

This clone was recorded a few times. The CDR3 spells CATSRDLAGGQFF. The CDR3 bases are TGTGCCACCAGCAGAGATTTAGCGGGAGGTCAGTTCTTC. V gene TRBV15 combines with J gene TRBJ2-1; 10 bases agree with TRBD2. CDR1 and CDR2 (germline): LNHNV, YYDKDF (reference sequence). The CDR3 loop spans 13 amino acids. Trimming took 0 bases from V and 13 from J; bases not matched to a gene: 3.

The chain has TRBV5-1 and TRBJ1-6; 10 bases line up with TRBD1. Germline V gives CDR1 SGHRS, CDR2 YFSETQ. CDR3 length: 13 residues. V dropped 7 bases and J dropped 9; count of bases not matched to a gene: 4. CDR3 protein: CASAGDRGSPLHF. In nucleotides, the CDR3 is TGCGCCAGCGCGGGGGACAGGGGTTCACCCCTCCACTTT.

This clone was seen a single time. The rearrangement links TRBV6-5 to TRBJ2-3; no firm D call. V dropped 6 bases and J dropped 4 bases, with 11 bases sitting between them. Germline V gene sequence: CDR1 MNHEY, CDR2 SVGAGI. There are 13 residues in the CDR3. The CDR3 DNA follows: TGTGCCAGCAGCCGACACATGGCAGATACGCAGTATTTT. It encodes CASSRHMADTQYF.

The chain carries TRBV5-4 and TRBJ2-7; 12 bases fit TRBD2. Looked up from germline, CDR1 is SGHNT and CDR2 is YYREEE (reference sequence). V gave up 4 bases and J gave up 4 bases; unmatched junction bases: 6. The CDR3 has 15 amino acids. For the CDR3, the DNA is TGTGCCAGCAGCCCCGGACTAGCGGGGTCGTACGAGCAGTACTTC. Protein sequence: CASSPGLAGSYEQYF.

This clone was observed a single time. This chain uses TRBV2 with TRBJ1-1; D unclear. Per the germline V gene, CDR1 is SNHLY and CDR2 is FYNNEI. This CDR3 is built from 12 residues. Trimming took 2 bases from V and 1 from J, leaving 2 bases between them. The DNA for the CDR3 is TGTGCCAGCAGTGAACAGAACACTGAAGCTTTCTTT. It is translated as CASSEQNTEAFF.

The CDR3 bases are TGTGCCAGCTCACCACGGGACGGGGGGCCTAAGCCCCAGCATTTT. Translated: CASSPRDGGPKPQHF. The chain uses TRBV18 and TRBJ1-5, with a tentative D call TRBD1 (6 bases). Germline-derived CDR1 and CDR2 are KGHSH and LQKENI. CDR3 length equals 15 residues. Deletions cut 1 base from V and 8 bases from J, with 15 bases between.

The V gene is TRBV4-1, the J gene TRBJ1-3; D may be TRBD1 (6 bases). CDR3 size: 18 residues. Germline V gene lookup returns CDR1 MGHRA and CDR2 YSYEKL. Between the trimmed V and J ends, which lost 1 base and 4 bases, there was a span of 20 bases. The CDR3 reads CASSQARGGPIAGNTIYF. The CDR3 bases are TGCGCCAGCAGCCAAGCAAGGGGGGGGCCGATCGCGGGAAACACCATATATTTT.

This clone was counted a few times. The rearrangement uses TRBV12-3 or TRBV12-4 and TRBJ2-5; D is uncertain. CDR3 length: 11 amino acids. Trimming shortened V by 4 bases and J by 3 bases, and 3 bases separated the two germline ends. The CDR3 DNA reads as TGTGCCAGCAGTTGGGAAGAGACCCAGTACTTC. Translated: CASSWEETQYF.

The CDR3 sequence is CASSRTDRDQELFF. As DNA, the CDR3 is TGTGCCAGCAGCCGAACTGACAGGGACCAAGAACTGTTTTTT. V is TRBV7-9 and J is TRBJ1-4, with 7 positions matching TRBD1. The CDR3 sequence is 14 residues long. Trimming removed 5 bases from V and 12 bases from J; junction bases left unmatched: 12. Germline V lookup: CDR1 SEHNR, CDR2 FQNEAQ (reference sequence). Filled out from reference TRBV7-9 and TRBJ1-4, the complete variable domain reads DTGVSQNPRHKITKRGQNVTFRCDPISEHNRLYWYRQTLGQGPEFLTYFQNEAQLEKSRLLSDRFSAERPKGSFSTLEIQRTEQGDSAMYLCASSRTDRDQELFFGSGTQLSVL.

The chain employs TRBV6-2 or TRBV6-3 and TRBJ2-2, with D maybe TRBD2 (5 bases). The V and J ends lost 5 bases and 2 bases respectively, with 15 bases between them. CDR3 length: 16 residues. CDR1 and CDR2 from the germline V gene are MNHEY and SVGEGT. The CDR3 nucleotides read TGTGCCAGCAGTCGATGGACTGCAGTAAACACCGGGGAGCTGTTTTTT. Translation: CASSRWTAVNTGELFF.

CDR3 nucleotide sequence: TGTGCCAGCAGTGGTTACAATGAGCAGTTCTTC. It translates to CASSGYNEQFF. The chain is built from TRBV12-3 or TRBV12-4 and TRBJ2-1, with D unresolved. Trimming took off 5 bases at V and 4 bases at J, with 3 bases between the two ends. CDR3 length equals 11 residues.

This rearrangement joins TRBV18 to TRBJ2-2, with TRBD1 identical over 9 bases. Germline CDR1 KGHSH, CDR2 LQKENI. This CDR3 region has 17 residues. V was pared by 0 bases and J by 0 bases, with 2 bases of the junction left unmatched. The CDR3 DNA sequence: TGTGCCAGCTCACCACCGGGGACAGGGACGAACACCGGGGAGCTGTTTTTT. Amino acids: CASSPPGTGTNTGELFF. The whole variable domain, remainder taken from reference TRBV18 and TRBJ2-2, is NAGVMQNPRHLVRRRGQEARLRCSPMKGHSHVYWYRQLPEEGLKFMVYLQKENIIDESGMPKERFSAEFPKEGPSILRIQQVVRGDSAAYFCASSPPGTGTNTGELFFGEGSRLTVL.

This clone was observed once. This rearrangement joins TRBV4-3 to TRBJ2-1; tentatively, D is TRBD2 (6 bases). The V and J ends lost 1 base and 4 bases respectively, with 17 bases between them. The CDR3 runs to 17 residues. From germline, CDR1 is LGHNA and CDR2 YSLEER. CDR3 amino acids: CASSQARLVKGYNEQFF. CDR3 in DNA: TGCGCCAGCAGCCAAGCCCGACTAGTCAAAGGGTACAATGAGCAGTTCTTC.

This clone was observed once. The rearrangement uses TRBV19 and TRBJ2-3; 13 bases agree with TRBD2. CDR1 is LNHDA and CDR2 is SQIVND in the germline V gene (reference sequence). V lost 9 bases, J lost 3 bases, and 6 bases stayed unmatched. The CDR3 is made up of 15 amino acids. The CDR3 sequence: CASQTSGGYTDTQYF. The CDR3 nucleotides are TGTGCCAGCCAGACTAGCGGGGGGTATACAGATACGCAGTATTTT.

J is TRBJ2-7 and V is TRBV6-5, with a tentative D call TRBD1 (6 bases). The CDR3 contains 16 residues. CDR1 is MNHEY, CDR2 SVGAGI, per germline. V was trimmed by 2 bases and J by 2 bases, leaving 16 bases between them. CDR3 protein: CASSYGGSLTAYEQYF. In DNA form, the CDR3 reads TGTGCCAGCAGTTACGGGGGCTCCCTTACGGCCTACGAGCAGTACTTC.

The chain links TRBV6-1 to TRBJ1-4, with 7 positions matching TRBD1. Germline CDR1 is MNHNS and CDR2 is SASEGT. The CDR3 totals 16 residues. With 2 bases clipped from V and 1 base from J, the junction kept 4 bases outside the gene matches. The CDR3, as DNA: TGTGCCAGCAGTGAAAGGAGGGGGCGAACTAATGAAAAACTGTTTTTT. It yields the protein CASSERRGRTNEKLFF.

The chain couples TRBV18 to TRBJ1-4; tentatively, D is TRBD1 (5 bases). CDR1 KGHSH and CDR2 LQKENI come from the germline V gene. Trimming left V 3 bases short and J 8 bases short, with 13 bases between. This CDR3 spans 14 amino acids. The CDR3 nucleotides read TGTGCCAGCTCACCCCAACCGGGGGAGGAAAAACTGTTTTTT. It is translated as CASSPQPGEEKLFF.

CDR3 loop: CASSIYIDPSYGYTF. As DNA, the CDR3 is TGTGCCAGTAGTATCTATATCGACCCTAGCTATGGCTACACCTTC. The chain is built from TRBV19 and TRBJ1-2, with D uncertain. Per germline, CDR1 LNHDA and CDR2 SQIVND (reference sequence). The CDR3 has 15 residues. V lost 3 bases and J lost 4, with 15 bases in between.

This clone was found once. The genes are TRBV5-6 and TRBJ2-7; the match to TRBD2 covers 9 bases. The CDR3 runs 19 residues. J was trimmed by 0 bases and V by 3 bases; bases with no gene match: 16. Per the germline V gene, CDR1 is SGHDT and CDR2 is YYEEEE. The CDR3 is CASSSMWAGGPRSSYEQYF. CDR3 DNA sequence: TGTGCCAGCAGCTCGATGTGGGCGGGAGGGCCTCGAAGCTCCTACGAGCAGTACTTC. Full variable domain (outside the CDR3, taken from reference TRBV5-6 and TRBJ2-7): DAGVTQSPTHLIKTRGQQVTLRCSPKSGHDTVSWYQQALGQGPQFIFQYYEEEERQRGNFPDRFSGHQFPNYSSELNVNALLLGDSALYLCASSSMWAGGPRSSYEQYFGPGTRLTVT.

The chain carries TRBV11-2 and TRBJ1-1; D unresolved. V was shortened by 1 base and J by 5 bases, with 11 bases between the two germline ends. CDR1 is SGHAT, CDR2 FQNNGV, per germline. The CDR3 length is 14 residues. CDR3 amino acids: CASSLAAGTTEAFF. CDR3 DNA: TGTGCCAGCAGCTTAGCAGCGGGAACGACTGAAGCTTTCTTT.